This passage covers 17 T cell receptor beta chains from one sample sequenced in a study of shared clonotypes between healthy human individuals. The assay was immunoSEQ multiplex PCR, and TCRdb's table has in-frame clones only and misses some. The top ten hold approximately 0.07% of the sample, which has 150,000 to 200,000 clones, about 93% seen once. Material for sequencing was naive CD4+ T cells sorted from blood. This sample's subset: CD45RA+ positively selected. These receptors were collected from a woman aged 25 to 45 in good health.

This clone appeared a single time. This chain uses TRBV6-1 with TRBJ2-7; D is perhaps TRBD2 (6 bases). Germline-derived CDR1 and CDR2 are MNHNS and SASEGT. Trimming cost V 1 base and J 0 bases, with 13 bases left between them. The CDR3 runs to 16 residues. The CDR3 DNA sequence: TGTGCCAGCAGTGAAGGGGGAGGCAGAAGCTCCTACGAGCAGTACTTC. It is translated as CASSEGGGRSSYEQYF.

The chain couples TRBV15 to TRBJ2-1; TRBD2 agrees at 10 bases. The V gene's germline CDR1 is LNHNV and CDR2 YYDKDF (reference sequence). Trimming took 4 bases from V and 0 from J; bases not matched to a gene: 6. The CDR3 length is 17 residues. In DNA, the CDR3 is TGTGCCACCAGCACTGGACTAGCGGTTAGCTCCTACAATGAGCAGTTCTTC. Translation: CATSTGLAVSSYNEQFF.

This clone has a handful of counts. The chain joins TRBV6-5 to TRBJ2-7; D call uncertain. The CDR3 has 12 residues. CDR1 is MNHEY, CDR2 SVGAGI, per germline. The V gene lost 4 bases and the J gene lost 3 bases, with 7 bases spanning the gap. The CDR3 DNA reads TGTGCCAGCAGTTCCAACATCTACGAGCAGTACTTC. It specifies CASSSNIYEQYF.

The rearrangement joins TRBV29-1 to TRBJ2-6, with 8 bases that match TRBD1. The CDR3 length is 17 residues. Germline values: CDR1 SQVTM, CDR2 ANQGSEA. The CDR3: CSARTGRDLSGANVLTF. DNA for the CDR3: TGCAGTGCCCGGACAGGGAGAGACCTCTCTGGGGCCAACGTCCTGACTTTC.

The chain couples TRBV7-2 to TRBJ2-5, with 15 bases lining up with TRBD2. The DNA end lines up better with TRBJ2-7; the J call may be wrong. The CDR3 loop spans 15 amino acids. Germline CDR1 SGHTA, CDR2 FQGNSA. The CDR3 loop reads CASSPGLAGGYEQYF. In DNA form, the CDR3 reads TGTGCCAGCAGCCCGGGACTAGCGGGAGGTTACGAGCAGTACTTC.

The chain uses TRBV9 and TRBJ1-1; 7 bases match TRBD1. Per germline, CDR1 SGDLS and CDR2 YYNGEE. The trim removed 4 bases at V and 4 bases at J, leaving 4 bases unmatched. The CDR3 consists of 13 residues. The CDR3 here is CASSSQGGTEAFF. The DNA for the CDR3 is TGTGCCAGCAGCTCCCAGGGGGGCACTGAAGCTTTCTTT.

The chain joins TRBV19 to TRBJ1-1; D gene uncertain. The CDR3 consists of 16 residues. Germline V CDR1 and CDR2: LNHDA, SQIVND (reference sequence). Deletions cut 5 bases from V and 2 bases from J, with 18 bases between. The DNA for the CDR3 is TGTGCCAGTAGTCCCGGAGGTAAGAGGGCAAACACTGAAGCTTTCTTT. The encoded protein is CASSPGGKRANTEAFF.

This chain uses TRBV19 with TRBJ1-5, with TRBD1 matching over 7 bases. V gave up 4 bases and J gave up 2 bases; unmatched junction bases: 5. The CDR3 has 15 amino acids. The V gene's germline CDR1 is LNHDA and CDR2 SQIVND (reference sequence). The CDR3 loop reads CASSTSGTGNQPQHF. CDR3 in DNA: TGTGCCAGTAGTACCTCCGGGACAGGCAATCAGCCCCAGCATTTT.

V usage is TRBV5-4 and J usage is TRBJ1-5; D gene ambiguous. Between the trimmed V and J ends, which lost 0 bases and 3 bases, there was a span of 10 bases. Germline CDR1 and CDR2: SGHNT and YYREEE (reference sequence). The CDR3 sequence is 15 residues long. The chain's CDR3 is CASSLGSGDNQPQHF. Here the CDR3 DNA reads TGTGCCAGCAGCTTGGGGTCCGGGGACAATCAGCCCCAGCATTTT. Full variable domain (remainder filled in from reference TRBV5-4 and TRBJ1-5): ETGVTQSPTHLIKTRGQQVTLRCSSQSGHNTVSWYQQALGQGPQFIFQYYREEENGRGNFPPRFSGLQFPNYSSELNVNALELDDSALYLCASSLGSGDNQPQHFGDGTRLSIL.

This chain connects TRBV19 to TRBJ2-5; D could derive from TRBD1 or TRBD2 (5 bases each). The DNA end lines up better with TRBJ2-7; the J call may be wrong. The CDR3 contains 15 residues. Looked up from germline, CDR1 is LNHDA and CDR2 is SQIVND (reference sequence). In nucleotides, the CDR3 is TGTGCCAGCAGGGCTCGGGGAGATTCGAGGTACGAGCAGTACTTC. This sequence encodes CASRARGDSRYEQYF.

This chain uses TRBV6-1 with TRBJ1-1, with D hard to call. Trimming took 7 bases from V and 3 from J, leaving 6 bases between them. From germline, CDR1 is MNHNS and CDR2 SASEGT. The CDR3 runs 11 residues. CDR3 residues: CASTTYTEAFF. CDR3 DNA: TGTGCCAGCACAACATACACTGAAGCTTTCTTT.

The chain joins TRBV5-6 to TRBJ2-1, with 8 bases aligning to TRBD2. The CDR3 contains 17 residues. The V gene end was trimmed by 3 bases and the J gene end by 4 bases; junction bases not matched to a gene: 12. Germline CDR1 and CDR2: SGHDT and YYEEEE. CDR3: CASSSVGLLAVYNEQFF. The CDR3 DNA reads as TGTGCCAGCAGCTCCGTTGGGTTACTAGCGGTATACAATGAGCAGTTCTTC.

The chain combines TRBV5-6 with TRBJ1-2; 9 bases map to TRBD1. Germline loops: CDR1 SGHDT, CDR2 YYEEEE. The ends lost 4 bases at V and 7 bases at J; junction bases unmatched: 8. CDR3 size: 14 residues. The CDR3 region has the DNA TGTGCCAGCAGCGCAGGACAGGGGATAATTGGCTACACCTTC. This sequence encodes CASSAGQGIIGYTF.

The chain uses TRBV28 and TRBJ2-2, with D possibly being TRBD1 (5 bases). CDR3 length equals 15 residues. Trimming stripped 3 bases from V and 2 bases from J, with 10 bases between. Germline V lookup: CDR1 MDHEN, CDR2 SYDVKM. This CDR3 reads CASSFQDSNTGELFF. CDR3 nucleotides: TGTGCCAGCAGTTTCCAAGACAGCAACACCGGGGAGCTGTTTTTT.

This chain joins TRBV6-5 and TRBJ2-7; D is possibly TRBD1 (6 bases). This CDR3 is built from 13 residues. Germline-derived CDR1 and CDR2 are MNHEY and SVGAGI. Trimming left V 2 bases short and J 6 bases short, with 11 bases between. The CDR3 bases are TGTGCCAGCAGTTACCACAGGGTCCTCGAGCAGTACTTC. It specifies CASSYHRVLEQYF.

The V gene is TRBV12-5, the J gene TRBJ2-7; 12 bases match TRBD1. Germline V lookup: CDR1 LGHNT, CDR2 FRNRAP. The CDR3 contains 16 residues. Unmatched junction bases numbered 4, after V lost 0 bases and J lost 4 bases. CDR3 in DNA: TGTGCTAGTGGTTTGGTAAGGGGACAGGGGGCGTACGAGCAGTACTTC. Translated, it gives CASGLVRGQGAYEQYF.

The V gene is TRBV7-9, the J gene TRBJ1-2; TRBD1 aligns across 7 bases. V shed 3 bases, J shed 5 bases, and the junction held 6 bases outside the gene matches. The CDR3 length is 14 residues. CDR1 and CDR2 (germline): SEHNR, FQNEAQ (reference sequence). Here the CDR3 DNA reads TGTGCCAGCAGCTTGATGACAGGGCGGTATGGCTACACCTTC. As protein: CASSLMTGRYGYTF.